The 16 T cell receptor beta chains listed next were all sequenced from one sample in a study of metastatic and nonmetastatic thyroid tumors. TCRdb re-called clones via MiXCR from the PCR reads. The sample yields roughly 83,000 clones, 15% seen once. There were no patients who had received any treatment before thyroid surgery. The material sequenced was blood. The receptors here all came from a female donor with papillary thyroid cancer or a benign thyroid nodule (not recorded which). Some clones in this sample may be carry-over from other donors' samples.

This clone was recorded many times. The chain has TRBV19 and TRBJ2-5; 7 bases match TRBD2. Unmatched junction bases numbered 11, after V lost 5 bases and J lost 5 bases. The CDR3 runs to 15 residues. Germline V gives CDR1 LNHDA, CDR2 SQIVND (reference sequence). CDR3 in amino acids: CASSARAGEGETQYF. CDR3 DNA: TGTGCCAGTAGTGCACGAGCTGGGGAGGGGGAGACCCAGTACTTC.

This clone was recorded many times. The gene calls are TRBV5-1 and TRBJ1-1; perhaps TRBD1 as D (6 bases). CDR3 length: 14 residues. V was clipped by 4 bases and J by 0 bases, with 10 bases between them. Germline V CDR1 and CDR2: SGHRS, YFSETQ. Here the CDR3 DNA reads TGCGCCAGCAGCGTAACAGGGATGAACACTGAAGCTTTCTTT. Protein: CASSVTGMNTEAFF.

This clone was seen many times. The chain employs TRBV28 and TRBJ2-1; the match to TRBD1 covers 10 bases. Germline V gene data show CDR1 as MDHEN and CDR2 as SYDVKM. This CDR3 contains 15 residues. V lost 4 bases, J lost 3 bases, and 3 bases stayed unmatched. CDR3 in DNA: TGTGCCAGCAGTTGGGACAGGGGAGGCTACAATGAGCAGTTCTTC. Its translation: CASSWDRGGYNEQFF. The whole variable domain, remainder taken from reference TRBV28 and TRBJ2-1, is DVKVTQSSRYLVKRTGEKVFLECVQDMDHENMFWYRQDPGLGLRLIYFSYDVKMKEKGDIPEGYSVSREKKERFSLILESASTNQTSMYLCASSWDRGGYNEQFFGPGTRLTVL.

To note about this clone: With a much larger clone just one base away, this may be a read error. The CDR3 DNA reads as TGTGCCAGCAGCCCTTCTTCAAATAGAAATCAGCCCCAGCATTTT. Translating gives CASSPSSNRNQPQHF. The J gene is TRBJ1-5, the V gene TRBV9, with D unresolved. CDR1 and CDR2 from the germline V gene are SGDLS and YYNGEE. V was pared by 4 bases and J by 4 bases, with 15 bases between. There are 15 residues in the CDR3.

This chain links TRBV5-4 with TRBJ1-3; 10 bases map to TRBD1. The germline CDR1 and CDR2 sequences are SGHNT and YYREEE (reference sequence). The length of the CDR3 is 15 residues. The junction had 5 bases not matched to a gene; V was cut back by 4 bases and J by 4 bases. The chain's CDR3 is CASSVDRGLGNTIYF. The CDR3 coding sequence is TGTGCCAGCAGCGTCGACAGGGGGCTAGGAAACACCATATATTTT.

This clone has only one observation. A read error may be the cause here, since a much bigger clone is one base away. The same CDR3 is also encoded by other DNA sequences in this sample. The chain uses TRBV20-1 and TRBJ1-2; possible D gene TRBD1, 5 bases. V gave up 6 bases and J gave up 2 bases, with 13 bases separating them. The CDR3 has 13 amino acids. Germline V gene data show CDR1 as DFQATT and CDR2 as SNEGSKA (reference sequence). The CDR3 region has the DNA TGCAGTGCCACAGGCAACGCCAACTATGGCTACACCTTC. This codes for CSATGNANYGYTF.

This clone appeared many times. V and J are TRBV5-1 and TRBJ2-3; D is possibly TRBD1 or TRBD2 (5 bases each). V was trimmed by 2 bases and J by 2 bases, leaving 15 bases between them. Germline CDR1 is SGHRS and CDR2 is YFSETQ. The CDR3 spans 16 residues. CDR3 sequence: CASSFQGVGLTDTQYF. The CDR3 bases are TGCGCCAGCAGCTTCCAGGGAGTAGGCCTCACAGATACGCAGTATTTT.

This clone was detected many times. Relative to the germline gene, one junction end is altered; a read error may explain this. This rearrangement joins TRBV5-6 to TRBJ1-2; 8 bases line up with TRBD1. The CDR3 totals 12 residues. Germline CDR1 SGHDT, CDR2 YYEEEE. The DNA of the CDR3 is TGTGCCAGCAACGGCTATCAGGACAGGGTCATCTTC. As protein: CASNGYQDRVIF. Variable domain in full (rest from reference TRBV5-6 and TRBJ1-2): DAGVTQSPTHLIKTRGQQVTLRCSPKSGHDTVSWYQQALGQGPQFIFQYYEEEERQRGNFPDRFSGHQFPNYSSELNVNALLLGDSALYLCASNGYQDRVIFGSGTRLTVV.

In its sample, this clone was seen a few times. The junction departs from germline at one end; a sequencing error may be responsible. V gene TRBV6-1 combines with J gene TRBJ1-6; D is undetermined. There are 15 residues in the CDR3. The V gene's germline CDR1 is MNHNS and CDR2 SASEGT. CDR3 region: CASSEGTWGYSPLHF. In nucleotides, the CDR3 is TGTGCCAGCAGTGAAGGAACATGGGGTTATTCACCTCTCCACTTT.

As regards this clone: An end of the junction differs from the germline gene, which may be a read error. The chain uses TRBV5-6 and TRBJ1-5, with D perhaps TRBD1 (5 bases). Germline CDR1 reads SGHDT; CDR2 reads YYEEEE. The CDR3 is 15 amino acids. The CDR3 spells CASSRWDGINHPQHF. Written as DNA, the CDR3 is TGTGCCAGCAGCCGCTGGGACGGAATAAATCATCCCCAGCATTTT.

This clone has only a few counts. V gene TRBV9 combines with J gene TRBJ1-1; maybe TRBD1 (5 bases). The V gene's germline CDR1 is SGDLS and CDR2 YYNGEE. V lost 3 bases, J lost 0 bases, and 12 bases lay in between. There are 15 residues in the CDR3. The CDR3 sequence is CASSARGTMNTEAFF. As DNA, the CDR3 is TGTGCCAGCAGCGCCCGGGGGACCATGAACACTGAAGCTTTCTTT.

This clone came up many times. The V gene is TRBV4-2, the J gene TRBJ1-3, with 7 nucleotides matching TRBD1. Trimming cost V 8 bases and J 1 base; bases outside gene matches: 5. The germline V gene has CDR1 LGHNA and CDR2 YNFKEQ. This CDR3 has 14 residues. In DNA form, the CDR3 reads TGTGCCAGCGGACAGGACACTTCTGGAAACACCATATATTTT. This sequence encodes CASGQDTSGNTIYF.

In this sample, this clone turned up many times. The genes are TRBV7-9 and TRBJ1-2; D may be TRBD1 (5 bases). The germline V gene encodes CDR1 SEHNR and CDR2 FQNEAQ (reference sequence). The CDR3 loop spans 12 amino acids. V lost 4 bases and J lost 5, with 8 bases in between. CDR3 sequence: CASSSTEYGYTF. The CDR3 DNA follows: TGTGCCAGCAGCTCGACAGAATATGGCTACACCTTC.

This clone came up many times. CDR3 sequence: CSARDQDFPNYGYTF. Written as DNA, the CDR3 is TGCAGTGCTAGAGATCAAGATTTTCCTAACTATGGCTACACCTTC. The genes are TRBV20-1 and TRBJ1-2; D ambiguous. Germline CDR1 DFQATT, CDR2 SNEGSKA (reference sequence). The CDR3 is 15 residues long. V was trimmed by 0 bases and J by 0 bases, leaving 11 bases between them.

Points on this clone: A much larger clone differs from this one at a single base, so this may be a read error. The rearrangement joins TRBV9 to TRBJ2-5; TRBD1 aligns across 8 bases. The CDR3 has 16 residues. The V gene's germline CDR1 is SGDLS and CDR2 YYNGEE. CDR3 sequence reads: CASSAGTGFKQEAQYF. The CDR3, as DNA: TGTGCCAGCAGCGCCGGGACAGGCTTCAAACAAGAGGCCCAGTACTTC.

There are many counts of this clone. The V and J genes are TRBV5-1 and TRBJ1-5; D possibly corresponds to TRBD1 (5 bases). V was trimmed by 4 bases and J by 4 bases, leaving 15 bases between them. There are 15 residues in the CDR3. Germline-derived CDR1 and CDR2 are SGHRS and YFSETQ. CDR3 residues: CASSPSSGQNQPQHF. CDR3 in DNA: TGCGCCAGCAGCCCTAGTTCGGGGCAAAATCAGCCCCAGCATTTT.